Presented here are 2 T cell receptor beta chains from one specimen sequenced in a study of control samples from healthy donors and cancer patients. TCRdb keeps only in-frame clones here, not all; method: immunoSEQ multiplex PCR. The profile shows 150,000 to 200,000 clones, 70% to 90% of them singletons. Sequenced material: blood. The origin of the receptors is a man aged 30-40 years in good health.

The chain uses TRBV9 and TRBJ1-6; D is uncertain. The CDR3 has 12 residues. V lost 0 bases and J 9 bases, leaving 4 bases between the germline ends. Germline lookup yields CDR1 SGDLS and CDR2 YYNGEE. For the CDR3, the DNA is TGTGCCAGCAGCGTAGAGGGTTCACCCCTCCACTTT. It codes for CASSVEGSPLHF.

The V and J genes are TRBV28 and TRBJ1-4, with D tentatively TRBD1 (5 bases). Germline CDR1 and CDR2: MDHEN and SYDVKM. The ends were cut back, 6 bases at V and 6 bases at J, with 17 bases in the middle. This CDR3 is built from 15 residues. CDR3 sequence: CASRGESSGDEKLFF. CDR3 nucleotide sequence: TGTGCCAGCAGGGGGGAAAGCAGTGGAGATGAAAAACTGTTTTTT.